Presented here are 13 T cell receptor beta chains from one specimen sequenced in a study of cytomegalovirus exposure and HLA in healthy donors. Sequencing used immunoSEQ multiplex PCR; TCRdb keeps in-frame clones, though not all of them. The sample includes under 300,000 clones, 80% to 90% of them seen just once. Sequencing was carried out using PBMCs. The origin of the receptors is a woman aged 18-35 years in good health and CMV-seronegative.

The rearrangement uses TRBV25-1 and TRBJ2-5, with a possible D match to TRBD1 (5 bases). The length of the CDR3 is 13 residues. Germline V lookup: CDR1 MGHDK, CDR2 SYGVNS. V lost 1 base and J lost 5, with 8 bases in between. The CDR3 loop reads CASSEWQGETQYF. The CDR3 DNA reads as TGTGCCAGCAGTGAATGGCAGGGCGAGACCCAGTACTTC.

The chain uses TRBV5-4 and TRBJ1-1, with D perhaps matching TRBD1 (5 bases). In germline, CDR1 is SGHNT, CDR2 YYREEE (reference sequence). CDR3 length equals 13 residues. V was shortened by 0 bases and J by 4 bases, with 7 bases between the two germline ends. The CDR3 protein is CASSLAGPTEAFF. CDR3 DNA sequence: TGTGCCAGCAGCTTGGCAGGGCCCACTGAAGCTTTCTTT.

V and J are TRBV4-3 and TRBJ1-4; no definite D call. The CDR3 sequence is 16 residues long. CDR1 and CDR2 from the germline V gene are LGHNA and YSLEER. The ends were cut back, 4 bases at V and 5 bases at J, with 17 bases in the middle. The CDR3 loop is CASSPTPVGTNEKLFF. In DNA, the CDR3 is TGCGCCAGCAGCCCAACCCCCGTGGGCACGAATGAAAAACTGTTTTTT.

This clone was recorded once. The chain is built from TRBV29-1 and TRBJ2-7; D is possibly TRBD1 (6 bases). CDR3 size: 13 residues. Trimming removed 4 bases from V and 6 bases from J, with 16 bases in between. CDR1 is SQVTM, CDR2 ANQGSEA, per germline. The CDR3, as DNA: TGCAGCGTTGTGGGGGCAGGACCCCCCGAGCAGTACTTC. This codes for CSVVGAGPPEQYF.

The chain uses TRBV18 and TRBJ2-7; TRBD2 might be the D (6 bases). This CDR3 region has 15 residues. Germline assignment: CDR1 KGHSH and CDR2 LQKENI. The V and J ends lost 0 bases and 5 bases respectively, with 14 bases between them. CDR3: CASSPPGLADHEQYF. In nucleotides, the CDR3 is TGTGCCAGCTCACCACCGGGACTTGCAGACCACGAGCAGTACTTC.

This chain connects TRBV23-1 to TRBJ2-3; TRBD2 aligns across 7 bases. TRBV23-1 is noted as an ORF with a role that remains uncertain. CDR3 length: 17 amino acids. V was pared by 4 bases and J by 2 bases, with 12 bases of the junction left unmatched. CDR3 protein: CASSRGRRAGDTDTQYF. The DNA of the CDR3 is TGCGCCAGCAGTCGGGGTAGGAGGGCGGGGGACACAGATACGCAGTATTTT.

The rearrangement joins TRBV10-3 to TRBJ2-1, with D perhaps TRBD2 (6 bases). Trimming left V 6 bases short and J 8 bases short, with 17 bases between. The CDR3 is 14 residues long. CDR1 and CDR2 from the germline V gene are ENHRY and SYGVKD. This CDR3 reads CAISRRGSADEQFF. The CDR3 DNA reads TGTGCCATCAGCCGGCGGGGCTCCGCAGATGAGCAGTTCTTC.

V usage is TRBV19 and J usage is TRBJ2-5; 7 bases align to TRBD2. Unmatched junction bases numbered 12, after V lost 6 bases and J lost 5 bases. The CDR3 is made up of 15 amino acids. Germline values: CDR1 LNHDA, CDR2 SQIVND (reference sequence). DNA of the CDR3: TGTGCCAGTAGGGGATTAGGAGCGGGATGGGAGACCCAGTACTTC. Encoded protein: CASRGLGAGWETQYF.

The sample holds one count of this clone. V gene TRBV5-1 combines with J gene TRBJ2-7, with TRBD1 matching 10 bases. Germline loops: CDR1 SGHRS, CDR2 YFSETQ. The CDR3 covers 16 residues. V shed 0 bases, J shed 4 bases, and the junction held 7 bases outside the gene matches. The CDR3 loop reads CASSLALGTGVYEQYF. The CDR3 nucleotides read TGCGCCAGCAGCTTGGCCCTCGGGACAGGGGTTTACGAGCAGTACTTC.

The rearrangement uses TRBV30 and TRBJ2-5; the D is unclear. The CDR3 covers 14 residues. The germline V gene has CDR1 GTSNPN and CDR2 SVGIG (reference sequence). Trimming pared 2 bases from V and 0 bases from J, leaving 10 bases between. The CDR3 region is CAWSPFPHQETQYF. CDR3 DNA sequence: TGTGCCTGGAGTCCCTTCCCCCACCAAGAGACCCAGTACTTC.

The chain has TRBV10-2 and TRBJ2-1, with D unresolved. From germline, CDR1 is WSHSY and CDR2 SAAADI. V was trimmed by 2 bases and J by 5 bases, leaving 13 bases between them. CDR3 length: 15 amino acids. Here the CDR3 DNA reads TGCGCCAGCAGTGAGGACTTTGTGAGAAACAATGAGCAGTTCTTC. Translating it yields CASSEDFVRNNEQFF.

The rearrangement links TRBV11-3 to TRBJ2-5; the D is unclear. Germline-derived CDR1 and CDR2 are SGHNT and YENEEA. V was trimmed by 5 bases and J by 0 bases, leaving 22 bases between them. This CDR3 has 18 residues. CDR3 bases: TGTGCCAGCAGCGAGGCCCTCTACGGAGTAACCGACCAAGAGACCCAGTACTTC. Its translation: CASSEALYGVTDQETQYF.

This clone appeared a few times. The J gene is TRBJ1-1, the V gene TRBV7-8, with D perhaps TRBD1 (5 bases). Germline V gene lookup returns CDR1 SGHVS and CDR2 FQNEAQ. The CDR3 contains 15 residues. The V gene lost 6 bases and the J gene lost 0 bases, with 14 bases spanning the gap. CDR3 nucleotides: TGTGCCAGCAGGGGAAAGACAGTTATGAACACTGAAGCTTTCTTT. Its protein product is CASRGKTVMNTEAFF. Based on the CDR3 plus reference TRBV7-8 and TRBJ1-1, the full variable domain is GAGVSQSPRYKVAKRGQDVALRCDPISGHVSLFWYQQALGQGPEFLTYFQNEAQLDKSGLPSDRFFAERPEGSVSTLKIQRTQQEDSAVYLCASRGKTVMNTEAFFGQGTRLTVV.